The 17 T cell receptor beta chains below were found in one sample sequenced in a study of control samples from healthy donors and cancer patients. Some clones are missing from TCRdb's copy, which holds only in-frame ones; the method was immunoSEQ multiplex PCR. The table includes tens of thousands of clones, about 88% detected once. The sample consisted of blood. The receptors were sampled from a woman between 50 and 59 years old in good health.

J is TRBJ1-5 and V is TRBV6-2 or TRBV6-3; D is undetermined. CDR3 length: 13 amino acids. From germline, CDR1 is MNHEY and CDR2 SVGEGT. V lost 5 bases to trimming and J lost 5 bases, with 10 bases between them. The DNA for the CDR3 is TGTGCCAGCAGTGGCTCAGGCCATCAGCCCCAGCATTTT. It codes for CASSGSGHQPQHF.

The chain links TRBV6-5 to TRBJ1-2; possibly TRBD1 for D (5 bases). Trimming stripped 6 bases from V and 8 bases from J, with 13 bases between. The CDR3 is made up of 12 amino acids. CDR1 MNHEY and CDR2 SVGAGI come from the germline V gene. This CDR3 reads CASSLFGGGYTF. The CDR3 bases are TGTGCCAGCAGCCTGTTCGGGGGGGGCTACACCTTC.

The CDR3 DNA reads TGTGCCAGCAGGGGGGGATCTAATGAAAAACTGTTTTTT. Protein product: CASRGGSNEKLFF. V is TRBV5-5 and J is TRBJ1-4; possible D gene TRBD1, 5 bases. The germline gives CDR1 SGHKS, CDR2 YYEKEE (reference sequence). This CDR3 has 13 residues. Deletions cut 5 bases from V and 3 bases from J, with 8 bases between.

The chain employs TRBV7-9 and TRBJ2-3, with TRBD2 as a possible D gene (5 bases). Trimming cost V 3 bases and J 2 bases, with 15 bases left between them. In germline, CDR1 is SEHNR, CDR2 FQNEAQ (reference sequence). The CDR3 sequence is 16 residues long. The CDR3, as DNA: TGTGCCAGCAGCTTTAAAGGACTGAGTTACACAGATACGCAGTATTTT. Translated: CASSFKGLSYTDTQYF.

This sequence joins TRBV3-1 (or the pseudogene TRBV3-2) and TRBJ2-2; D is unclear. This CDR3 spans 13 amino acids. Germline lookup yields CDR1 LGHDT and CDR2 YNNKEL (reference sequence). The V end lost 1 base, the J end lost 5 bases, and 5 bases lay between the germline ends. The CDR3 region has the DNA TGTGCCAGCAGCCAAGTTCAGACCGGGGAGCTGTTTTTT. It yields the protein CASSQVQTGELFF.

The rearrangement links TRBV10-3 to TRBJ1-3; D ambiguous. Germline-derived CDR1 and CDR2 are ENHRY and SYGVKD. The V end was cut by 6 bases, the J end by 0 bases, with 15 bases between. CDR3 length: 16 residues. The CDR3: CAISPAVGSSGNTIYF. DNA of the CDR3: TGTGCCATCAGCCCAGCCGTGGGGAGCTCTGGAAACACCATATATTTT.

The chain carries TRBV10-2 and TRBJ2-2, with a weak D call TRBD1 (7 bases). The CDR3 runs 16 residues. CDR1 is WSHSY and CDR2 is SAAADI in the germline V gene. Trimming took off 6 bases at V and 0 bases at J, with 14 bases between the two ends. CDR3 nucleotides: TGCGCCAGCAGGCTCCAGGGGGGAGCGAACACCGGGGAGCTGTTTTTT. This sequence encodes CASRLQGGANTGELFF.

The chain links TRBV18 to TRBJ2-1; 9 nucleotides line up with TRBD2. The germline CDR1 and CDR2 sequences are KGHSH and LQKENI. The CDR3 has 14 residues. The ends lost 3 bases at V and 5 bases at J; junction bases unmatched: 2. The CDR3 DNA sequence: TGTGCCAGCTCACCTGGACTAGCGAACAATGAGCAGTTCTTC. Translated: CASSPGLANNEQFF.

The CDR3 protein is CASSIRVFSSEAFF. The CDR3 region has the DNA TGTGCCAGTAGTATTAGGGTCTTTAGTTCTGAAGCTTTCTTT. The chain employs TRBV19 and TRBJ1-1; D remains ambiguous. CDR3 length: 14 residues. Deletions cut 3 bases from V and 6 bases from J, with 14 bases between. Germline lookup yields CDR1 LNHDA and CDR2 SQIVND (reference sequence).

The V call is TRBV14, the J call TRBJ2-7; D is undetermined. Germline V gene sequence: CDR1 SGHDN, CDR2 FVKESK. The CDR3 length is 15 residues. V lost 1 base and J lost 0, with 10 bases in between. The CDR3 region is CASSQGASASYEQYF. Written as DNA, the CDR3 is TGTGCCAGCAGCCAAGGCGCAAGCGCCTCCTACGAGCAGTACTTC.

This clone was detected only once. The J gene is TRBJ2-3, the V gene TRBV6-5, with a possible D match to TRBD2 (5 bases). Germline V gene data show CDR1 as MNHEY and CDR2 as SVGAGI. The CDR3 sequence is 13 residues long. V was trimmed by 7 bases and J by 8 bases, leaving 16 bases between them. CDR3 protein: CASIKAGVGTQYF. The CDR3 DNA reads TGTGCCAGCATTAAGGCCGGGGTAGGTACGCAGTATTTT.

The chain combines TRBV6-5 with TRBJ1-2; 9 bases map to TRBD1. With V trimmed by 0 bases and J by 5 bases, 7 bases remained unmatched. The CDR3 loop spans 16 amino acids. Germline values: CDR1 MNHEY, CDR2 SVGAGI. CDR3 DNA sequence: TGTGCCAGCAGTTACTCGAACCGGGGACAGGGTTATGGCTACACCTTC. It encodes CASSYSNRGQGYGYTF.

The chain employs TRBV10-3 and TRBJ1-1; 7 bases align to TRBD1. CDR1 and CDR2 (germline): ENHRY, SYGVKD. The ends lost 5 bases at V and 8 bases at J; junction bases unmatched: 8. The CDR3 spans 13 residues. Here the CDR3 DNA reads TGTGCCATCAGTCGACAGGGCCCAACCGAAGCTTTCTTT. It codes for CAISRQGPTEAFF.

This chain links TRBV12-3 or TRBV12-4 with TRBJ1-2; D might be TRBD1 (5 bases). The CDR3 contains 13 residues. The V and J ends lost 0 bases and 11 bases respectively, with 13 bases between them. DNA of the CDR3: TGTGCCAGCAGTTTAGCCCATTCGGACAAGTACACCTTC. It is translated as CASSLAHSDKYTF.

This sequence joins TRBV2 and TRBJ1-5; D is unresolved. Germline values: CDR1 SNHLY, CDR2 FYNNEI. V shed 3 bases and J shed 9 bases, with 15 bases lying between them. CDR3 length: 14 residues. CDR3 region: CASSETRTDSPQHF. The CDR3 DNA follows: TGTGCCAGCAGTGAGACTCGTACCGACTCGCCCCAGCATTTT. The full variable domain, rest sourced from reference TRBV2 and TRBJ1-5, is EPEVTQTPSHQVTQMGQEVILRCVPISNHLYFYWYRQILGQKVEFLVSFYNNEISEKSEIFDDQFSVERPDGSNFTLKIRSTKLEDSAMYFCASSETRTDSPQHFGDGTRLSIL.

This clone occurred a few times. The rearrangement joins TRBV7-9 to TRBJ1-2; TRBD1 matches 9 bases. The CDR3 covers 14 residues. Germline-derived CDR1 and CDR2 are SEHNR and FQNEAQ (reference sequence). With 4 bases clipped from V and 2 bases from J, the junction kept 2 bases outside the gene matches. CDR3 loop: CASSSGQGNYGYTF. CDR3 bases: TGTGCCAGCAGCTCCGGACAGGGGAACTATGGCTACACCTTC.

The chain combines TRBV3-1 (or the pseudogene TRBV3-2) with TRBJ1-2; D remains unclear. Trimming shortened V by 0 bases and J by 4 bases, and 9 bases separated the two germline ends. CDR3 length equals 14 residues. CDR1 is LGHDT, CDR2 YNNKEL, per germline (reference sequence). The CDR3 nucleotides read TGTGCCAGCAGCCAAGATAGACGGGCCTATGGCTACACCTTC. Translation gives CASSQDRRAYGYTF.